The 12 T cell receptor beta chains reported below all come from one sample, sequenced in a study of blood T cell repertoires in COVID-19. Libraries were prepared by immunoSEQ multiplex PCR; TCRdb keeps only in-frame clonotypes and omits some of them. The sample contains under 300,000 clones, 81% of which appear only once. The sample taken for sequencing was peripheral blood. All receptors derive from a woman aged 55-69 years with active or convalescent COVID-19.

This clone was seen a handful of times. This sequence joins TRBV12-3 or TRBV12-4 and TRBJ2-7; unclear D gene. The CDR3 extends over 11 amino acids. V was clipped by 4 bases and J by 7 bases, with 8 bases between them. The CDR3 protein is CASSSTGEQYF. The CDR3 region has the DNA TGTGCCAGCAGTTCGACTGGGGAGCAGTACTTC.

The chain joins TRBV7-6 to TRBJ1-2; D is possibly TRBD1 (5 bases). Trimming took 3 bases from V and 6 from J, leaving 14 bases between them. The CDR3 is 14 amino acids. Germline V lookup: CDR1 SGHVS, CDR2 FNYEAQ. DNA of the CDR3: TGTGCCAGCAGCTTTTCGCAGGGCAGGGATGGCTACACCTTC. It specifies CASSFSQGRDGYTF.

The V call is TRBV19, the J call TRBJ1-5; TRBD1 is a possible D gene (6 bases). Trimming took off 5 bases at V and 3 bases at J, with 14 bases between the two ends. Germline CDR1 LNHDA, CDR2 SQIVND (reference sequence). There are 15 residues in the CDR3. The CDR3: CASSSSDRFNQPQHF. The CDR3 DNA sequence: TGTGCCAGTAGTTCCTCCGACAGGTTCAATCAGCCCCAGCATTTT.

V usage is TRBV2 and J usage is TRBJ1-2, with 8 positions matching TRBD1. With 2 bases clipped from V and 2 bases from J, the junction kept 4 bases outside the gene matches. The CDR3 spans 15 residues. Germline V gene data show CDR1 as SNHLY and CDR2 as FYNNEI. The CDR3 DNA reads TGTGCCAGCAGTGAACCGAGGACAGGGAACTATGGCTACACCTTC. Protein product: CASSEPRTGNYGYTF.

This clone was seen once. V gene TRBV29-1 combines with J gene TRBJ1-2, with a weak D call TRBD1 (6 bases). The CDR3 extends over 12 amino acids. Trimming removed 0 bases from V and 8 bases from J, with 10 bases in between. Germline CDR1 is SQVTM and CDR2 is ANQGSEA. CDR3: CSVEDQGFGYTF. In DNA, the CDR3 is TGCAGCGTTGAAGATCAGGGGTTCGGCTACACCTTC.

This clone occurred once. The rearrangement links TRBV19 to TRBJ2-7; 8 positions agree with TRBD1. The ends lost 5 bases at V and 9 bases at J; junction bases unmatched: 12. The CDR3 covers 14 residues. Germline V gene sequence: CDR1 LNHDA, CDR2 SQIVND (reference sequence). The DNA of the CDR3 is TGTGCCAGTAGTTCCGGACAGGGCCCACCGTGGCAGTACTTC. Its translation: CASSSGQGPPWQYF.

The V and J genes are TRBV27 and TRBJ1-2; 7 bases match TRBD1. Germline V gene data show CDR1 as MNHEY and CDR2 as SMNVEV (reference sequence). After removal of 4 bases from V and 5 bases from J, the junction contained 10 bases not matched to a gene. There are 15 residues in the CDR3. The CDR3 sequence: CASSYHRQGGYGYTF. For the CDR3, the DNA is TGTGCCAGCAGTTATCATAGACAGGGAGGTTATGGCTACACCTTC.

This chain connects TRBV10-3 to TRBJ1-5, with 10 bases that match TRBD1. Germline V gives CDR1 ENHRY, CDR2 SYGVKD. The V and J ends lost 3 bases and 4 bases, in that order; junction bases with no gene match: 6. This CDR3 has 16 residues. CDR3 protein: CAISDPGTGANQPQHF. In DNA, the CDR3 is TGTGCCATCAGTGACCCCGGGACAGGGGCAAATCAGCCCCAGCATTTT.

The chain carries TRBV2 and TRBJ1-2; TRBD1 agrees at 12 bases. Germline V CDR1 and CDR2: SNHLY, FYNNEI. The length of the CDR3 is 15 residues. J was trimmed by 8 bases and V by 6 bases; bases with no gene match: 10. The CDR3 coding sequence is TGTGCCAGCAGGGCCGGGACAGGGGGCGCGGTAGGCTACACCTTC. Amino acid sequence: CASRAGTGGAVGYTF.

The V gene is TRBV2, the J gene TRBJ1-3; 10 bases are a match to TRBD1. The germline gives CDR1 SNHLY, CDR2 FYNNEI. V lost 5 bases, J lost 7 bases, and 5 bases stayed unmatched. CDR3 size: 14 residues. CDR3 coding DNA: TGTGCCAGCAGTCCCGACAGGGGGCCTAACACCATATATTTT. Its translation: CASSPDRGPNTIYF.

The chain employs TRBV30 and TRBJ1-4; 12 bases map to TRBD1. This CDR3 comprises 17 residues. From germline, CDR1 is GTSNPN and CDR2 SVGIG (reference sequence). With 0 bases clipped from V and 3 bases from J, the junction kept 5 bases outside the gene matches. CDR3 sequence: CAWSVGTGGIPNEKLFF. CDR3 bases: TGTGCCTGGAGTGTTGGGACAGGGGGCATTCCTAATGAAAAACTGTTTTTT.

This clone has just one count. The V call is TRBV18, the J call TRBJ1-2; D is uncertain. Germline CDR1 is KGHSH and CDR2 is LQKENI. The CDR3 consists of 13 residues. The V and J ends lost 3 bases and 0 bases respectively, with 5 bases between them. CDR3 in DNA: TGTGCCAGCTCACCCCCCGCTAACTATGGCTACACCTTC. This gives the protein CASSPPANYGYTF.